This is a list of T cell receptor beta chains from one sample in a study of blood T cell repertoires in COVID-19. Only in-frame clones appear in the TCRdb table, and some are missing; sequencing was by immunoSEQ multiplex PCR. The sample consists of approximately 350,000 clones, over 75% of them appearing once. The material sequenced was PBMCs or T cells enriched from blood (not recorded which). These receptor sequences come from a man between 18 and 35 years old who had recovered from COVID-19. Each CDR3 is given with its conserved first and last residue. Fields, in order: CDR3 protein, CDR3 DNA, clone size, J gene, V gene, D gene. A D gene is named only where the DNA matches it firmly. Clone sizes are given selectively: once, few, many, or a class where the clone is expanded.

CASSLLRFSGSPSGNTIYF	TGTGCCAGCAGCTTACTAAGATTTTCGGGATCTCCCTCTGGAAACACCATATATTTT	NA	TRBJ1-3	TRBV7-8	NA
CASSEAGEVATEAFF	TGTGCCAGCAGTGAAGCGGGGGAGGTGGCCACTGAAGCTTTCTTT	NA	TRBJ1-1	TRBV6-1	NA
CASSLPRGQSSGNTIYF	TGTGCCAGCAGTTTACCCAGGGGACAGAGCTCTGGAAACACCATATATTTT	NA	TRBJ1-3	TRBV28	TRBD1
CASSLGREGGHQPQHF	TGTGCCAGCAGCTTAGGCCGTGAAGGGGGCCATCAGCCCCAGCATTTT	NA	TRBJ1-5	TRBV13	TRBD1
CASSQGTGNIGTQYF	TGCGCCAGCAGCCAAGGGACAGGGAACATCGGGACCCAGTACTTC	NA	TRBJ2-5	TRBV4-1	TRBD1
CASSLVEGGTDTQYF	TGTGCCAGCAGCTTAGTGGAGGGAGGCACAGATACGCAGTATTTT	few	TRBJ2-3	TRBV11-2	NA
CASSLGGTSTDTQYF	TGTGCCAGCAGCTTGGGGGGCACTAGCACAGATACGCAGTATTTT	once	TRBJ2-3	TRBV5-6	NA
CASSARQASGANVLTF	TGTGCCAGCAGCGCCCGACAAGCCTCTGGGGCCAACGTCCTGACTTTC	NA	TRBJ2-6	TRBV11-2	NA
CASSSTRRGTDTQYF	TGTGCCAGCAGCTCTACAAGGCGGGGGACAGATACGCAGTATTTT	NA	TRBJ2-3	TRBV7-9	TRBD2
CASSQDEAVSYNEQFF	TGCGCCAGCAGCCAAGATGAAGCTGTCTCCTACAATGAGCAGTTCTTC	NA	TRBJ2-1	TRBV4-1	NA
CASSPRDTPRGTEAFF	TGTGCCAGCAGCCCCCGGGACACCCCACGAGGGACTGAAGCTTTCTTT	NA	TRBJ1-1	TRBV7-9	NA
CAISDPTGYLVKSNQPQHF	TGTGCCATCAGTGACCCCACAGGGTATTTGGTGAAGAGCAATCAGCCCCAGCATTTT	NA	TRBJ1-5	TRBV10-3	NA
CASRRRGGLQRWNEQFF	TGTGCCAGCAGGAGGCGGGGGGGCCTCCAGCGATGGAATGAGCAGTTCTTC	NA	TRBJ2-1	TRBV2	TRBD2
CASSMDSGGVEKLFF	TGTGCCAGCAGCATGGACAGCGGAGGTGTTGAAAAACTGTTTTTT	NA	TRBJ1-4	TRBV9	NA
CASSWTGQNTDTQYF	TGTGCCAGCAGTTGGACAGGGCAGAACACAGATACGCAGTATTTT	NA	TRBJ2-3	TRBV6-5	TRBD1
CASSSTDTQYF	TGTGCCAGCAGCTCGACAGATACGCAGTATTTT	NA	TRBJ2-3	TRBV7-9	NA
CASSPGTSGRANEQFF	TGTGCCAGCAGCCCGGGGACTAGCGGGAGGGCCAATGAGCAGTTCTTC	NA	TRBJ2-1	TRBV7-9	TRBD2
CASSLKRDTYEQYF	TGTGCCAGCAGCTTAAAAAGGGACACCTACGAGCAGTACTTC	NA	TRBJ2-7	TRBV7-3	NA
CASSPGQGSRGYTF	TGCGCCAGCAGCCCGGGACAGGGGTCTCGTGGCTACACCTTC	NA	TRBJ1-2	TRBV10-1	TRBD1
CASSLSDGSVGNTIYF	TGTGCCAGCAGCCTAAGCGATGGGAGCGTTGGAAACACCATATATTTT	NA	TRBJ1-3	TRBV7-9	NA
CASSRQGYPNTGELFF	TGTGCCAGCAGCAGACAGGGGTACCCCAACACCGGGGAGCTGTTTTTT	NA	TRBJ2-2	TRBV6-2/TRBV6-3	TRBD1
CASSLHAETQYF	TGCGCCAGCAGCTTGCATGCGGAGACCCAGTACTTC	NA	TRBJ2-5	TRBV5-1	NA